This T cell receptor (beta chain) was profiled in a study of OX40 agonist ivuxolimab in advanced cancers. At the level of the study: Clinicians treated patients with ivuxolimab, an agonistic anti-OX40 (CD134) antibody. A male proportion of over 70% was recorded, with mean age approximately 57 years and range roughly 23 to 79.

Libraries were prepared by immunoSEQ multiplex PCR; TCRdb keeps only in-frame clonotypes and omits some of them. Counted here are 65,000 or so clones, 70% to 90% occurring once; the ten biggest clones make up about 3.7%. The CDR3 covers 13 residues. The V and J ends lost 10 bases and 2 bases respectively, with 9 bases between them. Germline-derived CDR1 and CDR2 are LNHDA and SQIVND (reference sequence). Regarding this clone: The antigen is not known.

Drawing of blood for sampling happened at baseline, at cycle 4 day 1, and at cycle 7 day 1. Broader study findings: At doses 0.1 to 3.0 mg/kg, CD4+ and CD8+ clones expanded.

This sequence originates from an adult with an advanced solid tumor such as melanoma, head and neck, liver or kidney cancer. The rearrangement links TRBV19 to TRBJ2-6; D not certain. Material: CD4+ or CD8+ T cells sorted from blood, obtained in a trial of the OX40 agonist ivuxolimab. CDR3 nucleotides: TGTGCCACGGGCCAGACTGGGGCCAACGTCCTGACTTTC. Translated, it gives CATGQTGANVLTF.